This T cell receptor (beta chain) was recorded in a study of cytomegalovirus exposure and HLA in healthy donors. V shed 5 bases, J shed 3 bases, and the junction held 7 bases outside the gene matches. Germline loops: CDR1 MNHEY, CDR2 SVGAGI. CDR3 size: 15 residues. This PCR relied on a set of 60 Vbeta primers and 13 Jbeta primers. Sequencing used immunoSEQ multiplex PCR; TCRdb keeps in-frame clones, though not all of them. This table holds 180,000 or so clones, 9.5% found once. The chain recombines TRBV6-5 with TRBJ2-5; 9 bases are shared with TRBD2. Source material: PBMCs. This clonotype originated in a woman in her 30s in good health and CMV-seropositive. Here the CDR3 reads CASSVVAGGEETQYF. In nucleotides, the CDR3 is TGTGCCAGCAGTGTGGTTGCGGGAGGGGAAGAGACCCAGTACTTC.